One and the same sample provided the 13 T cell receptor beta chains below, sequenced in a study of response to subunit inactivated influenza vaccine. From the RT-PCR reads, TCRdb called clonotypes with MiXCR, one entry per CDR3 protein. The sample contains under 200,000 distinct CDR3 sequences, approximately 10% of which appear only once. This specimen consisted of non-naive T cells sorted from PBMCs, obtained 35 to 45 days after vaccination. These receptors all stem from a man aged 45-60 years who received an inactivated influenza vaccine.

This clonotype was counted a few times. This rearrangement joins TRBV6-6 to TRBJ2-7, with D perhaps matching TRBD1 (5 bases). CDR3 length: 12 residues. V was pared by 5 bases and J by 12 bases, with 17 bases between. Looked up from germline, CDR1 is MNHNY and CDR2 is SVGAGI (reference sequence). Here the CDR3 DNA reads TGTGCCAGCAGTGACCGAAGGGGCTCGGGGTACTTC. Translating it yields CASSDRRGSGYF.

This clonotype was recorded many times. V usage is TRBV20-1 and J usage is TRBJ2-5; TRBD2 matches at 10 bases. The ends lost 0 bases at V and 1 base at J; junction bases unmatched: 5. CDR1 is DFQATT, CDR2 SNEGSKA, per germline (reference sequence). The CDR3 is 16 residues long. DNA of the CDR3: TGCAGTGCTAGAGAGTTTAGCGGGAGGCCCCAAGAGACCCAGTACTTC. It is translated as CSAREFSGRPQETQYF.

The genes are TRBV27 and TRBJ2-3, with TRBD1 matching over 7 bases. The CDR3 is 14 residues long. Germline trimming cut 6 bases from V and 7 bases from J; bases unmatched to any gene: 10. From germline, CDR1 is MNHEY and CDR2 SMNVEV (reference sequence). CDR3 loop: CASRKGTVRHTQYF. The CDR3 DNA reads as TGTGCCAGCAGGAAAGGGACAGTCCGCCATACGCAGTATTTT.

Ten or more counts support this clonotype. The chain is built from TRBV28 and TRBJ2-7; 7 positions agree with TRBD1. The CDR3 sequence is 15 residues long. V lost 7 bases, J lost 2 bases, and 11 bases stayed unmatched. The germline V gene encodes CDR1 MDHEN and CDR2 SYDVKM. The CDR3 loop is CASTPDRESTYEQYF. The DNA for the CDR3 is TGTGCCAGCACCCCCGACAGGGAAAGTACCTACGAGCAGTACTTC.

This clonotype was observed many times. The V call is TRBV28, the J call TRBJ1-2; the D gene is possibly TRBD1 (5 bases). Germline values: CDR1 MDHEN, CDR2 SYDVKM. This CDR3 is built from 11 residues. V was clipped by 5 bases and J by 7 bases, with 8 bases between them. CDR3 amino acids: CASSLDIGYTF. The CDR3 DNA sequence: TGTGCCAGCAGTCTGGACATTGGCTACACCTTC.

This clonotype was detected a few times. The conserved closing phenylalanine or tryptophan is absent in this CDR3, likely reflecting a read error. The genes are TRBV7-9 and TRBJ1-5, with 7 bases that match TRBD1. Germline-derived CDR1 and CDR2 are SEHNR and FQNEAQ (reference sequence). The J segment lost 9 bases and the V segment lost 5 bases, leaving 10 bases of the junction unmatched. CDR3 length: 14 residues. DNA for the CDR3: TGTGCCAGCAGCCCCTCGACAGGGTCAAGGCCCCAGCATTCT. It translates to CASSPSTGSRPQHS.

The CDR3 loop is CASSLPGGTEAFF. The CDR3 DNA follows: TGTGCCAGCAGCTTACCGGGGGGAACTGAAGCTTTCTTT. The V call is TRBV7-2, the J call TRBJ1-1; tentative D call: TRBD1 (5 bases). Trimming took off 2 bases at V and 5 bases at J, with 9 bases between the two ends. This CDR3 has 13 residues. CDR1 and CDR2 from the germline V gene are SGHTA and FQGNSA. Based on the CDR3 plus reference TRBV7-2 and TRBJ1-1, the full variable domain is GAGVSQSPSNKVTEKGKDVELRCDPISGHTALYWYRQSLGQGLEFLIYFQGNSAPDKSGLPSDRFSAERTGGSVSTLTIQRTQQEDSAVYLCASSLPGGTEAFFGQGTRLTVV.

This clonotype was detected many times. The chain has TRBV5-1 and TRBJ2-2; a weak D match, TRBD1 (6 bases). Trimming cost V 0 bases and J 1 base, with 7 bases left between them. Looked up from germline, CDR1 is SGHRS and CDR2 is YFSETQ. This CDR3 spans 15 amino acids. The CDR3 here is CASSLEGQNTGELFF. CDR3 DNA: TGCGCCAGCAGCTTGGAGGGACAGAACACCGGGGAGCTGTTTTTT.

This clonotype was counted only a few times. J is TRBJ2-2 and V is TRBV5-1; D is ambiguous. The V end lost 4 bases, the J end lost 6 bases, and 7 bases lay between the germline ends. The germline gives CDR1 SGHRS, CDR2 YFSETQ. This CDR3 comprises 12 residues. The CDR3 coding sequence is TGCGCCAGCAGCGCACGTTCCGGGGAGCTGTTTTTT. It is translated as CASSARSGELFF.

V usage is TRBV10-2 and J usage is TRBJ2-5, with 7 bases that match TRBD2. The CDR3 loop spans 15 amino acids. The germline V gene has CDR1 WSHSY and CDR2 SAAADI. V lost 4 bases to trimming and J lost 5 bases; unmatched junction nucleotides: 10. The CDR3 is CASSAAHALAETQYF. CDR3 DNA sequence: TGCGCCAGCAGTGCGGCCCACGCACTAGCGGAGACCCAGTACTTC.

This clonotype was observed a handful of times. This chain links TRBV11-2 with TRBJ2-5; no definite D call. Looked up from germline, CDR1 is SGHAT and CDR2 is FQNNGV. There are 14 residues in the CDR3. Deletions cut 1 base from V and 4 bases from J, with 10 bases between. CDR3 protein: CASSLGQVRETQYF. The CDR3, as DNA: TGTGCCAGCAGCTTAGGGCAAGTTAGAGAGACCCAGTACTTC.

This clonotype was counted only a few times. The chain is built from TRBV20-1 and TRBJ2-7; D is perhaps TRBD1 (6 bases). Trimming cost V 3 bases and J 2 bases, with 17 bases left between them. Germline CDR1 and CDR2: DFQATT and SNEGSKA (reference sequence). CDR3 length: 15 amino acids. CDR3 in amino acids: CSASETGHRAYEQYF. CDR3 nucleotides: TGCAGTGCTAGTGAAACAGGTCACAGGGCCTACGAGCAGTACTTC.

J is TRBJ2-7 and V is TRBV11-2; 8 nucleotides align to TRBD1. The CDR3 totals 16 residues. The V segment lost 1 base and the J segment 7 bases; nucleotides outside the gene matches: 12. From germline, CDR1 is SGHAT and CDR2 FQNNGV. The CDR3 loop is CASSLVGAGGLEEQYF. The DNA for the CDR3 is TGTGCCAGCAGCTTAGTAGGCGCAGGGGGCCTTGAAGAGCAGTACTTC.